The 9 T cell receptor beta chains below were found in one sample sequenced in a study of T cell responses to AZD1222 COVID-19 vaccine. TCRdb's table, derived via immunoSEQ multiplex PCR, lists solely in-frame clones and lacks some. The sample records more than 80,000 clones, 70% to 90% being singletons. The source material was peripheral blood, sampled 28 days after the second AZD1222 dose. Receptor source: an adult who received the AZD1222 COVID-19 vaccine.

V usage is TRBV28 and J usage is TRBJ1-2; D perhaps matches TRBD1 (6 bases). CDR1 and CDR2 (germline): MDHEN, SYDVKM. CDR3 size: 11 residues. Trimming left V 3 bases short and J 7 bases short, with 6 bases between. This chain's CDR3 is CASSLGAGYTF. As DNA, the CDR3 is TGTGCCAGCAGTTTGGGGGCTGGCTACACCTTC.

The chain joins TRBV5-6 to TRBJ2-3; no firm D call. Per the germline V gene, CDR1 is SGHDT and CDR2 is YYEEEE. V lost 3 bases to trimming and J lost 2 bases, with 16 bases between them. The CDR3 spans 16 residues. The CDR3 region is CASSSGVFSYTDTQYF. CDR3 coding DNA: TGTGCCAGCAGCTCTGGGGTCTTCAGCTACACAGATACGCAGTATTTT.

This clone is a singleton in its sample. V usage is TRBV6-6 and J usage is TRBJ2-2, with D unclear. Germline V CDR1 and CDR2: MNHNY, SVGAGI (reference sequence). Between the trimmed V and J ends, which lost 3 bases and 6 bases, there was a span of 8 bases. This CDR3 is 13 amino acids long. CDR3 nucleotide sequence: TGTGCCAGCAGTTATGTGGTGTCCGGGGAGCTGTTTTTT. It encodes CASSYVVSGELFF.

The chain recombines TRBV7-2 with TRBJ2-1; D is unclear. The CDR3 spans 17 residues. Trimming cost V 5 bases and J 6 bases, with 23 bases left between them. The germline V gene has CDR1 SGHTA and CDR2 FQGNSA. For the CDR3, the DNA is TGTGCCAGCAGCCCCCATTCTGTGGCCCGCTTGCTCAATGAGCAGTTCTTC. Protein sequence: CASSPHSVARLLNEQFF.

By sample share, this clone is medium-sized (0.01 to 0.1%). DNA of the CDR3: TGTGCCAGCAGCACCGTGGAGGCCGGGGAGCTGTTTTTT. It specifies CASSTVEAGELFF. This chain connects TRBV7-2 to TRBJ2-2; maybe TRBD2 (5 bases). Germline assignment: CDR1 SGHTA and CDR2 FQGNSA. With 5 bases removed from V and 6 bases from J, the gap between germline ends came to 10 bases. The CDR3 covers 13 residues.

CDR3 in amino acids: CSASAQAAYGYTF. CDR3 DNA: TGCAGTGCTAGTGCCCAGGCCGCCTATGGCTACACCTTC. This chain connects TRBV20-1 to TRBJ1-2; unclear D gene. The V end lost 3 bases, the J end lost 4 bases, and 12 bases lay between the germline ends. Germline-derived CDR1 and CDR2 are DFQATT and SNEGSKA (reference sequence). This CDR3 has 13 amino acids.

The gene calls are TRBV11-3 and TRBJ1-6; D call uncertain. This CDR3 spans 16 amino acids. Germline V CDR1 and CDR2: SGHNT, YENEEA. V was cut by 3 bases and J by 6 bases, with 15 bases left in between. The CDR3 DNA reads as TGTGCCAGCAGCTTCATACAGCGGGCGGGTAATTCACCCCTCCACTTT. Protein product: CASSFIQRAGNSPLHF. Full variable domain (remainder filled in from reference TRBV11-3 and TRBJ1-6): EAGVVQSPRYKIIEKKQPVAFWCNPISGHNTLYWYLQNLGQGPELLIRYENEEAVDDSQLPKDRFSAERLKGVDSTLKIQPAELGDSAVYLCASSFIQRAGNSPLHFGNGTRLTVT.

The chain employs TRBV28 and TRBJ1-1; TRBD1 matches at 9 bases. Germline CDR1 MDHEN, CDR2 SYDVKM. The CDR3 runs to 12 residues. The ends lost 6 bases at V and 10 bases at J; junction bases unmatched: 6. CDR3 sequence reads: CASSPGQGSAFF. The CDR3 nucleotides read TGTGCCAGCAGCCCAGGACAGGGGTCAGCTTTCTTT.

This clone was detected only once. This sequence joins TRBV19 and TRBJ1-3, with D perhaps TRBD1 (6 bases). Trimming removed 2 bases from V and 0 bases from J, with 8 bases in between. This CDR3 has 15 amino acids. CDR1 and CDR2 from the germline V gene are LNHDA and SQIVND (reference sequence). DNA for the CDR3: TGTGCCAGTAGTATACAGGGGTACTCTGGAAACACCATATATTTT. It specifies CASSIQGYSGNTIYF.